These 28 T cell receptor beta chains were sequenced from one sample in a study of T cells in Graves' hyperthyroidism and ophthalmopathy. Amplification yielded TCR beta CDR3 regions, with RNA transcripts as the source. Carried out on the TCR CDR3, a first-round RT-PCR used the HTBI primer set. TCRdb reprocessed the multiplex PCR reads with MiXCR, giving one entry per CDR3 protein. This table holds more than 500,000 distinct CDR3 sequences, around 13% found once. The sequenced sample consisted of blood. Source of these receptors: a woman aged 40 to 55 with Graves' hyperthyroidism.

This chain connects TRBV18 to TRBJ1-4, with D maybe TRBD1 (6 bases). Germline loops: CDR1 KGHSH, CDR2 LQKENI. Trimming removed 1 base from V and 4 bases from J, with 19 bases in between. This CDR3 contains 18 residues. CDR3 protein: CASSPRERGGNFNEKLFF. The CDR3 nucleotides are TGTGCCAGCTCACCACGGGAACGAGGGGGGAATTTTAATGAAAAACTGTTTTTT.

As to this clonotype: Being one base from a much bigger clone, this may be a read error. The chain uses TRBV5-1 and TRBJ1-1; 8 nucleotides align to TRBD1. The V segment lost 4 bases and the J segment 5 bases; nucleotides outside the gene matches: 10. The length of the CDR3 is 15 residues. Per germline, CDR1 SGHRS and CDR2 YFSETQ. The CDR3 DNA is TGCGCCAGCAGCCCGGACAGGGCCCAAAGAACTGAAGCTTTCTTT. Translation gives CASSPDRAQRTEAFF.

This clonotype appeared many times. One junction end disagrees with the germline gene, perhaps due to a read error. CDR3 DNA: TGTGCCAGCAGCCCACAGGGGGCAGGGGAGACCCAGTACTTC. This codes for CASSPQGAGETQYF. J is TRBJ2-5 and V is TRBV5-1; 9 nucleotides line up with TRBD1. The CDR3 extends over 14 amino acids. CDR1 SGHRS and CDR2 YFSETQ come from the germline V gene.

In its sample, this clonotype was seen many times. The CDR3 DNA sequence: TGTGCCAGCAGTATTGGACAGGTTCACACAGATACGCAGTATTTT. It yields the protein CASSIGQVHTDTQYF. The gene calls are TRBV27 and TRBJ2-3; 7 nucleotides agree with TRBD1. V lost 5 bases and J lost 2; bases outside the gene matches: 7. The CDR3 totals 15 residues. Germline lookup yields CDR1 MNHEY and CDR2 SMNVEV (reference sequence).

With respect to this clonotype: Just one base apart from a much larger clone, this may be a read error. This chain connects TRBV6-2 or TRBV6-3 to TRBJ2-7; no clear D. CDR3 size: 16 residues. Germline V gene data show CDR1 as MNHEY and CDR2 as SVGEGT. CDR3 loop: CATSSPGSDLTYEQYF. Here the CDR3 DNA reads TGTGCCACCAGTTCCCCCGGTTCAGACCTCACCTACGAGCAGTACTTC.

This clonotype showed up just a few times. The chain's CDR3 is CASGGGSPEAFF. DNA for the CDR3: TGCGCCAGCGGTGGGGGGAGCCCTGAAGCTTTCTTT. This chain joins TRBV5-1 and TRBJ1-1; tentative D call: TRBD1 (5 bases). Trimming stripped 7 bases from V and 6 bases from J, with 13 bases between. CDR1 is SGHRS and CDR2 is YFSETQ in the germline V gene. The CDR3 is 12 residues long.

V and J are TRBV11-3 and TRBJ2-1, with TRBD2 as a possible D gene (6 bases). The V and J ends lost 5 bases and 4 bases respectively, with 15 bases between them. The germline gives CDR1 SGHNT, CDR2 YENEEA. The CDR3 sequence is 15 residues long. The CDR3 nucleotides read TGTGCCAGCAGCCCCTGGCGGGGTGCTTACAATGAGCAGTTCTTC. Translated: CASSPWRGAYNEQFF.

This clonotype was seen a few times. This CDR3 reads CASSLTGGANYGYTF. The CDR3 DNA follows: TGTGCCAGCAGTTTAACCGGGGGGGCCAACTATGGCTACACCTTC. V is TRBV28 and J is TRBJ1-2; the D gene is possibly TRBD1 (6 bases). Looked up from germline, CDR1 is MDHEN and CDR2 is SYDVKM. The CDR3 sequence is 15 residues long. V was clipped by 2 bases and J by 2 bases, with 12 bases between them.

In this sample, this clonotype turned up a few times. V gene TRBV5-1 combines with J gene TRBJ2-7, with unresolved D. V was trimmed by 1 base and J by 3 bases, leaving 8 bases between them. The V gene's germline CDR1 is SGHRS and CDR2 YFSETQ. The CDR3 runs 13 residues. DNA for the CDR3: TGCGCCAGCAGCTTGCCAGGAGACTACGAGCAGTACTTC. Encoded protein: CASSLPGDYEQYF.

This clonotype was picked up many times. The chain combines TRBV29-1 with TRBJ2-7; weak D call: TRBD1 (6 bases). Germline CDR1 reads SQVTM; CDR2 reads ANQGSEA. The CDR3 loop spans 13 amino acids. Trimming pared 7 bases from V and 1 base from J, leaving 14 bases between. Here the CDR3 DNA reads TGCAGCGCTACCGGGACAAATTCCTACGAGCAGTACTTC. Its translation: CSATGTNSYEQYF.

The chain has TRBV30 and TRBJ2-7; no firm D call. Per the germline V gene, CDR1 is GTSNPN and CDR2 is SVGIG (reference sequence). Between the trimmed V and J ends, which lost 2 bases and 5 bases, there was a span of 13 bases. The CDR3 length is 13 residues. In DNA form, the CDR3 reads TGTGCCTGGAGTTTGGCAGGTCCCAACGAGCAGTACTTC. Protein product: CAWSLAGPNEQYF.

This clonotype was seen ten or more times. J is TRBJ2-4 and V is TRBV2, with unresolved D. V lost 4 bases to trimming and J lost 3 bases, with 16 bases between them. Germline CDR1 and CDR2: SNHLY and FYNNEI. The CDR3 loop spans 16 amino acids. In DNA, the CDR3 is TGTGCCAGCAGTGCCGGGCCAACGGTGGGCAAAAACATTCAGTACTTC. Translating gives CASSAGPTVGKNIQYF. The variable domain in full, with the rest retrieved from reference TRBV2 and TRBJ2-4, is EPEVTQTPSHQVTQMGQEVILRCVPISNHLYFYWYRQILGQKVEFLVSFYNNEISEKSEIFDDQFSVERPDGSNFTLKIRSTKLEDSAMYFCASSAGPTVGKNIQYFGAGTRLSVL.

This clonotype was counted between two and nine times. The chain is built from TRBV5-6 and TRBJ1-4, with a possible D match to TRBD1 (5 bases). Germline CDR1 and CDR2: SGHDT and YYEEEE. The CDR3 extends over 15 amino acids. Trimming pared 0 bases from V and 8 bases from J, leaving 14 bases between. The CDR3 region has the DNA TGTGCCAGCAGCTTGGAAGGGAGGGGTCGGGAAAAACTGTTTTTT. The encoded protein is CASSLEGRGREKLFF. Using reference TRBV5-6 and TRBJ1-4 for the parts outside the CDR3, the full variable domain is DAGVTQSPTHLIKTRGQQVTLRCSPKSGHDTVSWYQQALGQGPQFIFQYYEEEERQRGNFPDRFSGHQFPNYSSELNVNALLLGDSALYLCASSLEGRGREKLFFGSGTQLSVL.

In this sample, this clonotype turned up many times. The chain has TRBV30 and TRBJ1-5, with TRBD1 matching over 10 bases. The V and J ends lost 3 bases and 4 bases, in that order; junction bases with no gene match: 3. Looked up from germline, CDR1 is GTSNPN and CDR2 is SVGIG (reference sequence). This CDR3 comprises 14 residues. The CDR3 spells CAWSLGQGNQPQHF. CDR3 DNA: TGTGCCTGGAGCCTGGGACAGGGGAATCAGCCCCAGCATTTT.

This clonotype appeared many times. An end of the junction does not agree with germline; a read error may underlie this. J is TRBJ1-6 and V is TRBV20-1, with D uncertain. This CDR3 region has 12 residues. Germline lookup yields CDR1 DFQATT and CDR2 SNEGSKA (reference sequence). DNA of the CDR3: TGCAGTGTTAGAAGAGCTAATTCACCCCTCCACTTT. Its translation is CSVRRANSPLHF.

This clonotype was seen at least ten times. The chain combines TRBV29-1 with TRBJ1-1, with 7 bases identical to TRBD1. This CDR3 has 14 residues. V gave up 6 bases and J gave up 0 bases; unmatched junction bases: 7. CDR1 and CDR2 (germline): SQVTM, ANQGSEA. In DNA form, the CDR3 reads TGCAGCGTGGAGAACAGGGGCATGAACACTGAAGCTTTCTTT. Translated, it gives CSVENRGMNTEAFF.

This clonotype was observed at least ten times. The V call is TRBV28, the J call TRBJ2-1, with TRBD2 identical over 7 bases. The junction had 10 bases not matched to a gene; V was cut back by 3 bases and J by 5 bases. Germline assignment: CDR1 MDHEN and CDR2 SYDVKM. The CDR3 runs 16 residues. CDR3 bases: TGTGCCAGCAGTTTCCAGCGGGGCCTCCCCAACAATGAGCAGTTCTTC. It encodes CASSFQRGLPNNEQFF.

The chain uses TRBV28 and TRBJ2-7, with D uncertain. Germline-derived CDR1 and CDR2 are MDHEN and SYDVKM. Trimming took 10 bases from V and 1 from J, leaving 11 bases between them. This CDR3 contains 12 residues. The CDR3 spells CAIRGSSYEQYF. The CDR3 nucleotides read TGTGCCATCCGCGGCAGTTCCTACGAGCAGTACTTC.

The CDR3 DNA reads as TGTGCCTGGAGTGTACCAACGGGAACGTTTAGTTACAATGAGCAGTTCTTC. It codes for CAWSVPTGTFSYNEQFF. This chain links TRBV30 with TRBJ2-1; D is perhaps TRBD2 (5 bases). Trimming removed 0 bases at V and 4 bases at J, with 19 bases between. Germline values: CDR1 GTSNPN, CDR2 SVGIG (reference sequence). The CDR3 consists of 17 residues.

There are a few counts of this clonotype. The chain couples TRBV20-1 to TRBJ2-6, with 8 bases lining up with TRBD2. There are 18 residues in the CDR3. Germline V gives CDR1 DFQATT, CDR2 SNEGSKA (reference sequence). V lost 3 bases, J lost 1 base, and 11 bases stayed unmatched. This CDR3 reads CSARGTGTRGSGANVLTF. The CDR3 DNA is TGCAGTGCTAGGGGAACCGGGACTAGGGGGTCTGGGGCCAACGTCCTGACTTTC.

This clonotype was counted between two and nine times. The J gene is TRBJ1-2, the V gene TRBV7-9; D ambiguous. Germline V lookup: CDR1 SEHNR, CDR2 FQNEAQ (reference sequence). V was clipped by 5 bases and J by 4 bases, with 29 bases between them. This CDR3 has 19 amino acids. CDR3 nucleotide sequence: TGTGCCAGCAGCCCCCCCCCGGGTTATAGGAACGTAGATCTCTATGGCTACACCTTC. It yields the protein CASSPPPGYRNVDLYGYTF.

This chain joins TRBV6-1 and TRBJ2-5; perhaps D is TRBD1 or TRBD2 (5 bases each). This CDR3 has 16 residues. Trimming pared 0 bases from V and 0 bases from J, leaving 11 bases between. Germline loops: CDR1 MNHNS, CDR2 SASEGT. CDR3 region: CASSEAEGTYQETQYF. DNA for the CDR3: TGTGCCAGCAGTGAAGCCGAGGGGACGTACCAAGAGACCCAGTACTTC.

This clonotype was seen many times. V gene TRBV29-1 combines with J gene TRBJ1-5; D uncertain. Germline loops: CDR1 SQVTM, CDR2 ANQGSEA. This CDR3 comprises 12 residues. The V and J ends lost 4 bases and 1 base respectively, with 5 bases between them. CDR3 sequence reads: CSVASSNQPQHF. CDR3 in DNA: TGCAGCGTTGCCTCCAGCAATCAGCCCCAGCATTTT.

This sequence joins TRBV7-9 and TRBJ2-4; 15 positions agree with TRBD2. J lost 6 bases, V lost 4 bases, and 16 bases had no gene match. The CDR3 totals 20 residues. CDR1 SEHNR and CDR2 FQNEAQ come from the germline V gene (reference sequence). CDR3 in amino acids: CASSSGLAGGPRAKINIQYF. The CDR3 nucleotides are TGTGCCAGCAGCTCCGGACTAGCGGGAGGGCCGAGGGCAAAAATAAACATTCAGTACTTC.

The J gene is TRBJ1-2, the V gene TRBV29-1; D remains unclear. V dropped 7 bases and J dropped 2 bases, with 8 bases sitting between them. This CDR3 has 11 amino acids. Germline-derived CDR1 and CDR2 are SQVTM and ANQGSEA. The CDR3 is CSGETNYGYTF. The CDR3 nucleotides are TGCAGCGGTGAGACAAACTATGGCTACACCTTC.

In its sample, this clonotype was seen a few times. The J gene is TRBJ1-5, the V gene TRBV28; the D gene is possibly TRBD1 (6 bases). The CDR3 sequence is 14 residues long. Germline V gene sequence: CDR1 MDHEN, CDR2 SYDVKM. For the CDR3, the DNA is TGTGTCACCCTAGGGGGGTCTAGCAATCAGCCCCAGCATTTT. It specifies CVTLGGSSNQPQHF.

This clonotype was seen repeatedly, ten times or more. The J gene is TRBJ2-7, the V gene TRBV2, with D possibly being TRBD2 (5 bases). The CDR3 is made up of 15 amino acids. CDR1 and CDR2 (germline): SNHLY, FYNNEI. V lost 7 bases and J 2 bases, leaving 18 bases between the germline ends. The CDR3 nucleotides are TGTGCCAGCACCAGGAGCGGAACGACAACCTACGAGCAGTACTTC. This translates into CASTRSGTTTYEQYF.

The sample holds one count of this clonotype. A much bigger clone sits one base away, suggesting this may be a read error. The V gene is TRBV7-2, the J gene TRBJ2-3, with D unresolved. The J call is doubtful: the DNA matches TRBJ1-5 better. Germline V gene data show CDR1 as SGHTA and CDR2 as FQGNSA. The CDR3 totals 15 residues. The CDR3 sequence is CACSLVWGSTDTQHF. In nucleotides, the CDR3 is TGTGCCTGCAGCTTAGTTTGGGGAAGCACAGATACGCAGCATTTT.